The 32 T cell receptor beta chains listed next were all sequenced from one sample in a study of cytomegalovirus exposure and HLA in healthy donors. Assay used: immunoSEQ multiplex PCR; TCRdb lists only in-frame clones, some missing. The table lists over 250,000 clones, 86% of them singletons, with approximately 1% in the top ten. The sequenced sample consisted of PBMCs. The receptors were sampled from a woman between 18 and 29 years old in good health and CMV-seronegative.

V usage is TRBV4-1 and J usage is TRBJ1-2; 9 nucleotides match TRBD1. This CDR3 is built from 14 residues. The germline CDR1 and CDR2 sequences are MGHRA and YSYEKL. V lost 3 bases, J lost 3 bases, and 2 bases stayed unmatched. DNA for the CDR3: TGCGCCAGCAGCCAGAGGACAGGGGACTATGGCTACACCTTC. It codes for CASSQRTGDYGYTF.

The chain links TRBV5-6 to TRBJ1-2, with TRBD1 matching over 8 bases. The V gene end was trimmed by 4 bases and the J gene end by 4 bases; junction bases not matched to a gene: 6. Germline-derived CDR1 and CDR2 are SGHDT and YYEEEE. The CDR3 spans 14 residues. CDR3 bases: TGTGCCAGCAGCGAGGACAGGGAAGCCTATGGCTACACCTTC. It translates to CASSEDREAYGYTF.

The chain uses TRBV6-5 and TRBJ1-2; D is uncertain. V gave up 6 bases and J gave up 5 bases, with 13 bases separating them. The CDR3 is made up of 13 amino acids. Germline assignment: CDR1 MNHEY and CDR2 SVGAGI. CDR3 residues: CASRPDFGYGYTF. The CDR3 nucleotides are TGTGCCAGCAGACCTGACTTTGGGTATGGCTACACCTTC.

This clone was seen more than once but under ten times. The chain links TRBV27 to TRBJ1-5; unclear D gene. The CDR3 has 15 residues. Trimming removed 2 bases from V and 5 bases from J, with 13 bases in between. The V gene's germline CDR1 is MNHEY and CDR2 SMNVEV (reference sequence). CDR3 residues: CASSLSGMFDQPQHF. The CDR3 DNA is TGTGCCAGCAGTTTAAGCGGGATGTTTGATCAGCCCCAGCATTTT.

About this clone itself: Other DNA sequences in this specimen translate into the identical CDR3. The chain combines TRBV7-9 with TRBJ1-2; 11 nucleotides align to TRBD1. With 3 bases clipped from V and 5 bases from J, the junction kept 2 bases outside the gene matches. Germline V gene sequence: CDR1 SEHNR, CDR2 FQNEAQ (reference sequence). The CDR3 is 14 amino acids. CDR3 bases: TGTGCCAGCAGCTTGGGACAGGGGGTTTATGGCTACACCTTC. Protein product: CASSLGQGVYGYTF.

The chain has TRBV19 and TRBJ2-7, with D possibly TRBD1 on 5 matching bases. V was shortened by 5 bases and J by 3 bases, with 11 bases between the two germline ends. The CDR3 is 13 residues long. Germline values: CDR1 LNHDA, CDR2 SQIVND (reference sequence). The CDR3 region has the DNA TGTGCCAGTAGTCCAGTGCAGGGCTACGAGCAGTACTTC. The encoded protein is CASSPVQGYEQYF.

The chain uses TRBV19 and TRBJ1-5; the D is unclear. CDR3 length: 11 amino acids. V shed 3 bases and J shed 9 bases, with 6 bases lying between them. Germline-derived CDR1 and CDR2 are LNHDA and SQIVND (reference sequence). In DNA form, the CDR3 reads TGTGCCAGTAGTATGTCAGGGCCCCAGCATTTT. It specifies CASSMSGPQHF.

This chain links TRBV25-1 with TRBJ2-7, with 8 positions matching TRBD2. The CDR3 sequence is 16 residues long. Germline CDR1 is MGHDK and CDR2 is SYGVNS. V was clipped by 3 bases and J by 1 base; unmatched bases: 8. CDR3 sequence: CASSDSRGGESYEQYF. The CDR3 coding sequence is TGTGCCAGCAGTGATTCCCGGGGGGGGGAATCCTACGAGCAGTACTTC.

The chain is built from TRBV13 and TRBJ2-7; D unresolved. V dropped 2 bases and J dropped 5 bases, with 7 bases sitting between them. The CDR3 consists of 12 residues. CDR1 is PRHDT, CDR2 FYEKMQ, per germline (reference sequence). The CDR3 DNA follows: TGTGCCAGCAGCTTACTTTATAACGAGCAGTACTTC. The encoded protein is CASSLLYNEQYF.

This clone came up a few times. Its ends do not fully match the called genes, so a read error is possible. The V gene is TRBV7-6, the J gene TRBJ1-4; 8 bases line up with TRBD1. The germline gives CDR1 SGHVS, CDR2 FNYEAQ. CDR3 length equals 15 residues. The CDR3 DNA follows: TGTGCCAGCAGCGTAGCGGACAGGGTGGGCGAAAAACTGTTTTTT. Protein sequence: CASSVADRVGEKLFF.

The gene calls are TRBV27 and TRBJ2-5, with a possible D match to TRBD2 (5 bases). Trimming cost V 2 bases and J 4 bases, with 11 bases left between them. The CDR3 is 14 amino acids. Germline V gives CDR1 MNHEY, CDR2 SMNVEV (reference sequence). The CDR3 coding sequence is TGTGCCAGCAGTTTAACCCCTAGCCTAGAGACCCAGTACTTC. This gives the protein CASSLTPSLETQYF.

On this clone itself: An end of the junction differs from the germline gene, which may be a read error. The chain recombines TRBV7-7 with TRBJ2-1; 8 bases are shared with TRBD1. The CDR3 is 15 residues long. Germline V gene data show CDR1 as SSHAT and CDR2 as FNYEAQ (reference sequence). The CDR3 reads CASSLGQGASDEQFF. The CDR3 DNA follows: TGTGCTAGCAGCTTAGGGCAGGGGGCGTCAGATGAGCAGTTCTTC.

This clone was observed a handful of times. The chain uses TRBV7-9 and TRBJ1-5; 11 bases agree with TRBD1. J was trimmed by 6 bases and V by 4 bases; bases with no gene match: 5. Germline loops: CDR1 SEHNR, CDR2 FQNEAQ (reference sequence). This CDR3 has 15 amino acids. The CDR3 DNA sequence: TGTGCCAGCAGCTCGGGACAGGGGGGCGGTCAGCCCCAGCATTTT. Protein sequence: CASSSGQGGGQPQHF.

The chain links TRBV30 to TRBJ1-2, with no clear D. Germline CDR1 reads GTSNPN; CDR2 reads SVGIG (reference sequence). Deletions cut 0 bases from V and 5 bases from J, with 10 bases between. The CDR3 sequence is 13 residues long. This CDR3 is CAWSVRMAYGYTF. The DNA of the CDR3 is TGTGCCTGGAGTGTACGAATGGCTTATGGCTACACCTTC.

This clone was seen a handful of times. V is TRBV19 and J is TRBJ2-5, with 7 bases matching TRBD1. CDR1 is LNHDA and CDR2 is SQIVND in the germline V gene (reference sequence). This CDR3 is 13 amino acids long. Unmatched junction bases numbered 2, after V lost 6 bases and J lost 1 base. This chain's CDR3 is CASSGQAQETQYF. The DNA for the CDR3 is TGTGCCAGTAGCGGACAGGCCCAAGAGACCCAGTACTTC.

This clone was detected once. The chain links TRBV18 to TRBJ1-5; 7 bases match TRBD1. The CDR3 length is 16 residues. V lost 2 bases, J lost 3 bases, and 7 bases stayed unmatched. From germline, CDR1 is KGHSH and CDR2 LQKENI. The CDR3 nucleotides are TGTGCCAGCTCACCAAGAAGAGGGGGCGACAATCAGCCCCAGCATTTT. Protein: CASSPRRGGDNQPQHF.

The V gene is TRBV5-1, the J gene TRBJ1-1; D unclear. This CDR3 is 17 amino acids long. V was clipped by 0 bases and J by 0 bases, with 15 bases between them. Germline V gene lookup returns CDR1 SGHRS and CDR2 YFSETQ. CDR3 protein: CASSLATAVRMNTEAFF. The CDR3 coding sequence is TGCGCCAGCAGCTTGGCCACGGCGGTTCGCATGAACACTGAAGCTTTCTTT.

CDR3 nucleotide sequence: TGTGCCAGCAGCCAGCCGACTAGCGGGGGGCCGAACACCGGGGAGCTGTTTTTT. Amino acid sequence: CASSQPTSGGPNTGELFF. V is TRBV7-2 and J is TRBJ2-2; the match to TRBD2 covers 13 bases. The CDR3 has 18 amino acids. Germline-derived CDR1 and CDR2 are SGHTA and FQGNSA. V was clipped by 5 bases and J by 0 bases; unmatched bases: 6.

The chain has TRBV27 and TRBJ2-5, with TRBD2 as a possible D gene (6 bases). Germline CDR1 is MNHEY and CDR2 is SMNVEV (reference sequence). The CDR3 has 14 residues. V lost 6 bases and J lost 5, with 16 bases in between. CDR3 sequence reads: CASSPRGAGETQYF. CDR3 sequence (DNA): TGTGCCAGCAGCCCGAGAGGCGCGGGGGAGACCCAGTACTTC.

This clone was observed a handful of times. The V and J genes are TRBV7-9 and TRBJ1-2, with D perhaps TRBD1 (6 bases). Germline assignment: CDR1 SEHNR and CDR2 FQNEAQ (reference sequence). The CDR3 covers 15 residues. V lost 7 bases to trimming and J lost 3 bases, with 18 bases between them. This CDR3 is CASNLAGAQDYGYTF. DNA of the CDR3: TGTGCCAGCAACCTCGCGGGGGCGCAGGACTATGGCTACACCTTC. Using reference TRBV7-9 and TRBJ1-2 for the parts outside the CDR3, the full variable domain is DTGVSQNPRHKITKRGQNVTFRCDPISEHNRLYWYRQTLGQGPEFLTYFQNEAQLEKSRLLSDRFSAERPKGSFSTLEIQRTEQGDSAMYLCASNLAGAQDYGYTFGSGTRLTVV.

This clone was detected only once. The chain has TRBV7-2 and TRBJ2-3; 10 nucleotides line up with TRBD2. V lost 8 bases to trimming and J lost 0 bases; unmatched junction nucleotides: 5. There are 15 residues in the CDR3. Looked up from germline, CDR1 is SGHTA and CDR2 is FQGNSA. CDR3: CASLRLAGSTDTQYF. The DNA of the CDR3 is TGTGCCAGCCTACGACTAGCGGGTAGCACAGATACGCAGTATTTT.

The J gene is TRBJ2-1, the V gene TRBV29-1, with TRBD2 matching 8 bases. The CDR3 has 15 residues. V gave up 8 bases and J gave up 0 bases; unmatched junction bases: 9. The V gene's germline CDR1 is SQVTM and CDR2 ANQGSEA. This chain's CDR3 is CSSPTSASSYNEQFF. The CDR3 DNA follows: TGCAGCTCCCCGACTAGCGCGAGCTCCTACAATGAGCAGTTCTTC.

This clone was picked up a small number of times. The V and J genes are TRBV30 and TRBJ2-7; D not resolved. CDR3 length: 12 amino acids. Germline V gene data show CDR1 as GTSNPN and CDR2 as SVGIG (reference sequence). V shed 2 bases and J shed 2 bases, with 7 bases lying between them. CDR3 nucleotide sequence: TGTGCCTGGAGTCTGTCAGCCTACGAGCAGTACTTC. It translates to CAWSLSAYEQYF.

The chain couples TRBV9 to TRBJ1-1; D may be TRBD1 (6 bases). The CDR3 is 14 residues long. CDR1 SGDLS and CDR2 YYNGEE come from the germline V gene. V shed 3 bases and J shed 1 base, with 10 bases lying between them. The CDR3 is CASSGTAWNTEAFF. For the CDR3, the DNA is TGTGCCAGCAGCGGGACAGCCTGGAACACTGAAGCTTTCTTT.

There are a few counts of this clone. The rearrangement uses TRBV7-9 and TRBJ1-2, with TRBD1 identical over 8 bases. V shed 5 bases, J shed 5 bases, and the junction held 10 bases outside the gene matches. This CDR3 contains 15 residues. Germline V gives CDR1 SEHNR, CDR2 FQNEAQ (reference sequence). DNA for the CDR3: TGTGCCAGCAGCACCGAAACAGGGGGGGATTATGGCTACACCTTC. It encodes CASSTETGGDYGYTF.

V gene TRBV11-3 combines with J gene TRBJ1-2, with 10 bases matching TRBD1. This CDR3 is built from 16 residues. Germline CDR1 and CDR2: SGHNT and YENEEA. V lost 3 bases and J lost 6; bases outside the gene matches: 10. The CDR3 coding sequence is TGTGCCAGCAGCTTCCTTCAACCTGGACAGGGGGATGGCTACACCTTC. Amino acids: CASSFLQPGQGDGYTF.

The chain links TRBV14 to TRBJ1-2, with TRBD1 identical over 7 bases. CDR1 is SGHDN and CDR2 is FVKESK in the germline V gene. V gave up 4 bases and J gave up 7 bases; unmatched junction bases: 9. The CDR3 has 14 residues. CDR3 protein: CASSPRQGGPGYTF. CDR3 sequence (DNA): TGTGCCAGCAGCCCAAGACAGGGCGGGCCTGGCTACACCTTC.

This clone was counted a single time. The chain employs TRBV30 and TRBJ2-5; D perhaps matches TRBD2 (5 bases). Germline V gives CDR1 GTSNPN, CDR2 SVGIG (reference sequence). The length of the CDR3 is 13 residues. V shed 4 bases and J shed 2 bases, with 11 bases lying between them. CDR3 nucleotide sequence: TGTGCCTGGAATCGGGGTTTTCAAGAGACCCAGTACTTC. Its translation is CAWNRGFQETQYF.

This chain uses TRBV2 with TRBJ2-7, with TRBD1 matching 7 bases. Germline V gene data show CDR1 as SNHLY and CDR2 as FYNNEI. The CDR3 length is 14 residues. The V segment lost 7 bases and the J segment 0 bases; nucleotides outside the gene matches: 6. The CDR3 loop reads CASKRGDSSYEQYF. The CDR3 DNA reads TGTGCCAGCAAGCGAGGGGACAGCTCCTACGAGCAGTACTTC.

V gene TRBV7-2 combines with J gene TRBJ2-7; 11 nucleotides align to TRBD2. CDR3 length: 14 residues. V was pared by 1 base and J by 4 bases, with 0 bases of the junction left unmatched. Germline assignment: CDR1 SGHTA and CDR2 FQGNSA. As DNA, the CDR3 is TGTGCCAGCAGCTTAGGACTAGCGGGATACGAGCAGTACTTC. Protein: CASSLGLAGYEQYF.

This rearrangement joins TRBV10-1 to TRBJ2-7; TRBD1 matches 9 bases. After removal of 3 bases from V and 2 bases from J, the junction contained 5 bases not matched to a gene. Looked up from germline, CDR1 is WNHNN and CDR2 is SYGVQD (reference sequence). The CDR3 spans 15 residues. The CDR3 coding sequence is TGCGCCAGCAGTGATCCGGGACAGGGAACCTACGAGCAGTACTTC. Residues: CASSDPGQGTYEQYF.

V gene TRBV6-1 combines with J gene TRBJ2-7, with 13 nucleotides matching TRBD2. CDR1 is MNHNS, CDR2 SASEGT, per germline. CDR3 length equals 21 residues. With V trimmed by 6 bases and J by 2 bases, 22 bases remained unmatched. CDR3 nucleotide sequence: TGTGCCAGCAGCGAAAGGAAAGTAGGGCAGGGACTAGCGGGGATAACCTACGAGCAGTACTTC. Residues: CASSERKVGQGLAGITYEQYF.